Sequencing of this T cell receptor beta chain was carried out in a study of cytomegalovirus exposure and HLA in healthy donors. Study findings and constraints: Later on, an analysis tied approximately 17,000 TCR beta sequences to HLA alleles at 0.05 false discovery rate. Among TCR beta chains, those listed as cytomegalovirus-associated numbered some 170.

Trimming removed 5 bases at V and 3 bases at J, with 5 bases between. Germline CDR1 SEHNR, CDR2 FQNEAQ (reference sequence). This CDR3 spans 12 amino acids. The PCR had 60 Vbeta and 13 Jbeta primers. The method was immunoSEQ multiplex PCR; TCRdb's version includes in-frame clones alone and lacks a portion of them. The sample holds 150,000 or so clones, roughly 66% seen once. As to this clone: As yet, its antigen is unknown.

The TCR originated in a young woman in good health and CMV-seronegative. Specimen: PBMCs. V and J are TRBV7-9 and TRBJ1-5; D gene unclear. The CDR3 DNA reads as TGTGCCAGCAGCATCTACAATCAGCCCCAGCATTTT. The encoded protein is CASSIYNQPQHF.